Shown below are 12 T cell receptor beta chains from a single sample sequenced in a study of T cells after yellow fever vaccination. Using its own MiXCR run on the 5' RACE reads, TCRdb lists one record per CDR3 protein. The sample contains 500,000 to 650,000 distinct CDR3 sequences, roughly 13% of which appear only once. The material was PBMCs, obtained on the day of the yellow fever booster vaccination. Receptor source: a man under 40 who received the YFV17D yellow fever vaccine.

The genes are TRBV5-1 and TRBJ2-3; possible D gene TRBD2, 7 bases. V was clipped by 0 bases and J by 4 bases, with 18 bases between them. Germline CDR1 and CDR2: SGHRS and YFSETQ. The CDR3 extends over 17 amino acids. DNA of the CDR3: TGCGCCAGCAGCTTGGGCAATGCGGGGGCGCGAGCAGATACGCAGTATTTT. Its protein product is CASSLGNAGARADTQYF.

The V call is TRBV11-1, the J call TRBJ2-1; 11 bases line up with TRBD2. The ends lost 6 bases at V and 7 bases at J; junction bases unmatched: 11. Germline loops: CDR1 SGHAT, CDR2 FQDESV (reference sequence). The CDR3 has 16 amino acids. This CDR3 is CASRPTLSGGGNEQFF. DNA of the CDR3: TGTGCCAGCAGGCCCACCCTTAGCGGGGGGGGTAATGAGCAGTTCTTC.

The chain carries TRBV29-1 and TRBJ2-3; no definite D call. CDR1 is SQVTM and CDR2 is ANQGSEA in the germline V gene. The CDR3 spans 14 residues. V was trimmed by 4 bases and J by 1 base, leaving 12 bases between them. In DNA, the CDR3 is TGCAGCGTTGCATCCGGCCTGGGCACAGATACGCAGTATTTT. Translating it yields CSVASGLGTDTQYF.

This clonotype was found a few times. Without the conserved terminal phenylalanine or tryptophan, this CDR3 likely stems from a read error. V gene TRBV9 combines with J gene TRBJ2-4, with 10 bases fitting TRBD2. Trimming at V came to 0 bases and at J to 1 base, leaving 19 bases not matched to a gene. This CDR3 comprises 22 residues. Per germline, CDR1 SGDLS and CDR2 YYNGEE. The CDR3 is CASSVARFGLAETRWAKNIQYL. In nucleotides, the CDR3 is TGTGCCAGCAGCGTAGCTCGATTTGGACTAGCGGAGACAAGATGGGCCAAAAACATTCAGTACTTA.

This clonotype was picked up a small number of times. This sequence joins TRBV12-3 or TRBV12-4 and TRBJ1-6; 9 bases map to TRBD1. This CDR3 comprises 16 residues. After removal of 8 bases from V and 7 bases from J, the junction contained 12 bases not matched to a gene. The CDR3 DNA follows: TGTGCCAGCTCCCCCCACGGGACAGGGTCGAATTCACCCCTCCACTTT. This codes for CASSPHGTGSNSPLHF.

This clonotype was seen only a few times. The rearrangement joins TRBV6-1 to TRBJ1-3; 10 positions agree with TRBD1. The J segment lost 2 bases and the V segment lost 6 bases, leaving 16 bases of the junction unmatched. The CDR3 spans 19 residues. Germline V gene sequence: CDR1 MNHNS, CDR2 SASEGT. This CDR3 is CASRNLGTGDRLTGNTIYF. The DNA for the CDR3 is TGTGCCAGCAGGAACCTGGGGACAGGGGATCGATTGACTGGAAACACCATATATTTT.

CDR3 sequence reads: CASSSRAISGANVLTF. DNA of the CDR3: TGTGCCAGCAGTTCCCGGGCGATATCTGGGGCCAACGTCCTGACTTTC. This rearrangement joins TRBV27 to TRBJ2-6; D gene ambiguous. The CDR3 sequence is 16 residues long. Germline-derived CDR1 and CDR2 are MNHEY and SMNVEV (reference sequence). The V end was cut by 4 bases, the J end by 1 base, with 11 bases between.

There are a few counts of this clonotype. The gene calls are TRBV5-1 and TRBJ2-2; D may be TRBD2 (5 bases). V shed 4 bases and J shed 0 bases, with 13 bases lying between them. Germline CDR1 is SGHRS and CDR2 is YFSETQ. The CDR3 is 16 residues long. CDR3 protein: CASSLTTNANTGELFF. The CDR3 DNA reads TGCGCCAGCAGCCTGACGACTAACGCGAACACCGGGGAGCTGTTTTTT.

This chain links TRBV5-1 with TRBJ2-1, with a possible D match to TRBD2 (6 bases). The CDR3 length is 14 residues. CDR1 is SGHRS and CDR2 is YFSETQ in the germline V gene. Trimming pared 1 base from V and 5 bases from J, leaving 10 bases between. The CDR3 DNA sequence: TGCGCCAGCAGCTTGACGGGAGCCCACAATGAGCAGTTCTTC. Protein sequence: CASSLTGAHNEQFF.

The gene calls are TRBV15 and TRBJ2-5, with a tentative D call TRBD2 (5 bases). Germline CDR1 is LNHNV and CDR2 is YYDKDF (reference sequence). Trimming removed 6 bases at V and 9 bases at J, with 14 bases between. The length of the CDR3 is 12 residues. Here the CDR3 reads CATRTRLRAQYF. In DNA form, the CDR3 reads TGTGCCACCAGGACCCGCCTGAGGGCCCAGTACTTC.

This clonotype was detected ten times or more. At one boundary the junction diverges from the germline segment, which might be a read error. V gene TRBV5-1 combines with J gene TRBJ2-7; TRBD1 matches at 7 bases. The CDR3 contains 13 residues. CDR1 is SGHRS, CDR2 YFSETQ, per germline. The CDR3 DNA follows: TGTGCCAGCAGCCTCCGACAGGGCTACGAGCAGTACTTC. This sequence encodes CASSLRQGYEQYF.

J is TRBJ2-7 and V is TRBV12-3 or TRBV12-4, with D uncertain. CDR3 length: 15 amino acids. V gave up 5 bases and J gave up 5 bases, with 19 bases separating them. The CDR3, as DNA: TGTGCCAGCAGTGAACATCGCCCAAGGTGGGACGAGCAGTACTTC. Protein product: CASSEHRPRWDEQYF.